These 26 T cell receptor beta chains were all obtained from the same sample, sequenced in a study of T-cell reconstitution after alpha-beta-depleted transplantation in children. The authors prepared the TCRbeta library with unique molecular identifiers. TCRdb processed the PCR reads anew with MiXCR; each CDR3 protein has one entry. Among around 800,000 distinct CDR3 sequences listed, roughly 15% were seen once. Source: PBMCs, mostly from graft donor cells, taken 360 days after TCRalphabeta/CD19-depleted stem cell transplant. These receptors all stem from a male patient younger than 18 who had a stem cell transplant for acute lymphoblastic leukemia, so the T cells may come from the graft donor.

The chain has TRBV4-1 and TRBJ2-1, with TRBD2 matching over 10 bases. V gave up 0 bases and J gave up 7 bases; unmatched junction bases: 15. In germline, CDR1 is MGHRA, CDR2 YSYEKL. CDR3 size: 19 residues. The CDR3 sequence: CASSQERGRFTSGMNEQFF. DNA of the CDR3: TGCGCCAGCAGCCAAGAAAGAGGAAGGTTTACTAGCGGGATGAATGAGCAGTTCTTC.

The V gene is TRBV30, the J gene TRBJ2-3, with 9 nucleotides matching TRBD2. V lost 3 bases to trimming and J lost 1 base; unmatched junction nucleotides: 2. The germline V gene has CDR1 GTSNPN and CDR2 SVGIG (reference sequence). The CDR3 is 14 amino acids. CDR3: CAWRGLARTDTQYF. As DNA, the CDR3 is TGTGCCTGGAGGGGACTAGCCCGCACAGATACGCAGTATTTT.

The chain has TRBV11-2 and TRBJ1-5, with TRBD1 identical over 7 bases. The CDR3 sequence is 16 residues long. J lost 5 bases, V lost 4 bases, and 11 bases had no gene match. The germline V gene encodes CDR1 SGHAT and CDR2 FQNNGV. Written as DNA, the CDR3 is TGTGCCAGCAGCTCGATCTCAGGGACAGTCTATCAGCCCCAGCATTTT. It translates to CASSSISGTVYQPQHF. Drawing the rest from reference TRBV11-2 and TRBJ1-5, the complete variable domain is EAGVAQSPRYKIIEKRQSVAFWCNPISGHATLYWYQQILGQGPKLLIQFQNNGVVDDSQLPKDRFSAERLKGVDSTLKIQPAKLEDSAVYLCASSSISGTVYQPQHFGDGTRLSIL.

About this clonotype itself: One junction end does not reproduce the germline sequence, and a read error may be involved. The CDR3 nucleotides are TGTGCCAGCAGCTCCGGACTCCAATCCCCCTTACAGTTC. Translating gives CASSSGLQSPLQF. The chain recombines TRBV11-2 with TRBJ2-7, with a tentative D call TRBD2 (5 bases). Germline CDR1 SGHAT, CDR2 FQNNGV. The CDR3 has 13 amino acids.

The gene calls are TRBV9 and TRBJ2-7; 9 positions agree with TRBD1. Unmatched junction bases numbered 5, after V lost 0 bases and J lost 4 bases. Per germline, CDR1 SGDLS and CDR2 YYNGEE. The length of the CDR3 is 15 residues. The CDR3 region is CASSVVPGQGYEQYF. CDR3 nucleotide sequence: TGTGCCAGCAGCGTAGTCCCCGGACAGGGGTACGAGCAGTACTTC.

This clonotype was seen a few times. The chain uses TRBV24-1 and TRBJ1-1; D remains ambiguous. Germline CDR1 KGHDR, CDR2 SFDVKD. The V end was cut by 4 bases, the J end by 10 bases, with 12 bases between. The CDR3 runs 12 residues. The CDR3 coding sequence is TGTGCCACCAGTGACCCCAATACGAGAGCTTTCTTT. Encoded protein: CATSDPNTRAFF.

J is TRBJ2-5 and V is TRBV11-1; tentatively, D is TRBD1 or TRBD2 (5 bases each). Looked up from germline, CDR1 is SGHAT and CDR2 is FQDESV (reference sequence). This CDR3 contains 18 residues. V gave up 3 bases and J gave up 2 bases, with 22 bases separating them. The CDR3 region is CASSLPWTSAEGQETQYF. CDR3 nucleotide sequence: TGTGCCAGCAGCTTGCCGTGGACGTCCGCCGAGGGGCAAGAGACCCAGTACTTC.

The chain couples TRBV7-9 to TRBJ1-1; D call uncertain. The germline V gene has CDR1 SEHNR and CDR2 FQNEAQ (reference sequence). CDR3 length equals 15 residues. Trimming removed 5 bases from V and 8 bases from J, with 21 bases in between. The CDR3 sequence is CASSHPQTQSREAFF. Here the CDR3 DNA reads TGTGCCAGCAGCCACCCCCAAACTCAATCACGGGAAGCTTTCTTT. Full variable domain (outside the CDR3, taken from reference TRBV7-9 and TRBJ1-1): DTGVSQNPRHKITKRGQNVTFRCDPISEHNRLYWYRQTLGQGPEFLTYFQNEAQLEKSRLLSDRFSAERPKGSFSTLEIQRTEQGDSAMYLCASSHPQTQSREAFFGQGTRLTVV.

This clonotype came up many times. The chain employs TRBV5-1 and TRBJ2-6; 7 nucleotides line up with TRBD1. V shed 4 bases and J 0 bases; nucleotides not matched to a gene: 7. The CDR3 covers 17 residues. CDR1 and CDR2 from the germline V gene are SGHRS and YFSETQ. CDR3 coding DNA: TGCGCCAGCAGCATGTACAGGGGAAGCTCTGGGGCCAACGTCCTGACTTTC. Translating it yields CASSMYRGSSGANVLTF. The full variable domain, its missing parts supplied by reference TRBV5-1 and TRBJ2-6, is KAGVTQTPRYLIKTRGQQVTLSCSPISGHRSVSWYQQTPGQGLQFLFEYFSETQRNKGNFPGRFSGRQFSNSRSEMNVSTLELGDSALYLCASSMYRGSSGANVLTFGAGSRLTVL.

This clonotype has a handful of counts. For the CDR3, the DNA is TGTGCCAGCAGTGAACTCAAGACAGGGGGGTTGGAGACCCAGTACTTC. Protein product: CASSELKTGGLETQYF. The gene calls are TRBV25-1 and TRBJ2-5; TRBD1 matches at 9 bases. CDR3 length: 16 amino acids. Looked up from germline, CDR1 is MGHDK and CDR2 is SYGVNS. The ends lost 2 bases at V and 5 bases at J; junction bases unmatched: 9.

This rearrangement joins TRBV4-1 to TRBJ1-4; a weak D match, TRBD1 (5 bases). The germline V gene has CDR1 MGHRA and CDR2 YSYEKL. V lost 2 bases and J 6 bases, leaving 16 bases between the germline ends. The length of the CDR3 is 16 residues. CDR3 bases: TGCGCCAGCAGCCAACTCCCCCGGGGCGCGGATGAAAAACTGTTTTTT. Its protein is CASSQLPRGADEKLFF.

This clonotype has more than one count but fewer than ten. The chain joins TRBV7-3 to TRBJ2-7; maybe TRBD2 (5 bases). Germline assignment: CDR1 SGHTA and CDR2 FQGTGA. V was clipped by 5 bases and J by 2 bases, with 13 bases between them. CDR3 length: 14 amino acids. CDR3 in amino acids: CASSAAGGTYEQYF. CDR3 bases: TGTGCCAGCAGCGCCGCGGGCGGTACCTACGAGCAGTACTTC.

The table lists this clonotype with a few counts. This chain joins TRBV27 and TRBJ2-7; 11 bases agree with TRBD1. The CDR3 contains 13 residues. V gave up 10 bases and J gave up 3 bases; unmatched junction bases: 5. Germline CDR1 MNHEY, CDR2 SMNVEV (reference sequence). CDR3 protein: CATGTGGFYEQYF. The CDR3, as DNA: TGTGCCACCGGGACAGGGGGTTTCTACGAGCAGTACTTC.

The CDR3 DNA reads TGTGCCAGCACCCTAGACAACTCCTACGAGCAGTACTTC. This codes for CASTLDNSYEQYF. V gene TRBV12-3 or TRBV12-4 combines with J gene TRBJ2-7; D gene uncertain. Deletions cut 7 bases from V and 0 bases from J, with 10 bases between. The CDR3 totals 13 residues.

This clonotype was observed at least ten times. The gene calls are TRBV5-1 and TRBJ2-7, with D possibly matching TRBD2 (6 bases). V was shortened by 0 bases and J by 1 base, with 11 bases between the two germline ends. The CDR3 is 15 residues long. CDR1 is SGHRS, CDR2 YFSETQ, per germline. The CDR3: CASSLVLAMSYEQYF. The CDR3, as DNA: TGCGCCAGCAGCTTGGTCCTAGCGATGTCCTACGAGCAGTACTTC.

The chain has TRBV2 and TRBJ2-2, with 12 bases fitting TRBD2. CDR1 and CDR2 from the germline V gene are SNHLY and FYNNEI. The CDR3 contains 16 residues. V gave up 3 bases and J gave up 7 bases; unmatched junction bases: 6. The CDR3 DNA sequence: TGTGCCAGCAGTGACTCTAGCGGGAGGGCCATCGGGGAGCTGTTTTTT. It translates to CASSDSSGRAIGELFF.

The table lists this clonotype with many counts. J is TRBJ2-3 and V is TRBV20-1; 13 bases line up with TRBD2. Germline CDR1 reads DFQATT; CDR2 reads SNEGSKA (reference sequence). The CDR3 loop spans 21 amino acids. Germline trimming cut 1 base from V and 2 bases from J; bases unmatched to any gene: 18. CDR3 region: CSARGITSGRGTTVFTDTQYF. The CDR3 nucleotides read TGCAGTGCTAGAGGCATTACTAGCGGGAGGGGAACCACCGTTTTCACAGATACGCAGTATTTT.

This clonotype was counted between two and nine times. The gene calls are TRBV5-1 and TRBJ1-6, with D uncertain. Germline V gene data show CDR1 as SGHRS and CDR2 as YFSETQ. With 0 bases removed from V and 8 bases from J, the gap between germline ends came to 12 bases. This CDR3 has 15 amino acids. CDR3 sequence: CASSLGVKRDSPLHF. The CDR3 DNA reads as TGCGCCAGCAGCTTGGGGGTCAAGAGGGATTCACCCCTCCACTTT.

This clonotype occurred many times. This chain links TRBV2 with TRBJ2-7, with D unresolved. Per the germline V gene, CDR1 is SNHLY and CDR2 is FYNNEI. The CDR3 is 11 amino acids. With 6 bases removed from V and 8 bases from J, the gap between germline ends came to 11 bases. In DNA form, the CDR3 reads TGTGCCAGCAGCGCCCACGTCCAGCAGTACTTC. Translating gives CASSAHVQQYF.

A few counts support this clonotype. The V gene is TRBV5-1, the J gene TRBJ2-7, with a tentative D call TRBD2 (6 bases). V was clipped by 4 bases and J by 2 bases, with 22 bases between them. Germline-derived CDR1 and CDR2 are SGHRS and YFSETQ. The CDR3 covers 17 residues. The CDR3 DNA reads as TGCGCCAGCAGCCGTAGACCGGGACTCAACCTTCCCTACGAGCAGTACTTC. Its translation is CASSRRPGLNLPYEQYF.

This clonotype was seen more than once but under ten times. CDR3 nucleotide sequence: TGTGCCAGCAGCTTAAGGACTAGCCCAGGGCTTGAGCAGTTCTTC. Residues: CASSLRTSPGLEQFF. This sequence joins TRBV7-2 and TRBJ2-1, with 8 bases identical to TRBD2. The CDR3 consists of 15 residues. CDR1 is SGHTA, CDR2 FQGNSA, per germline. After removal of 2 bases from V and 9 bases from J, the junction contained 9 bases not matched to a gene.

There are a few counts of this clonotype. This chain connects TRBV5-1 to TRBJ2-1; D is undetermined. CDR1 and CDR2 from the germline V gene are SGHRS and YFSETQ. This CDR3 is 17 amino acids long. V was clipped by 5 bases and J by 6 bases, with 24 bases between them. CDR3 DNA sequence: TGCGCCAGCAGAAAGAGCCCCAGCCTTCCAATGACCAATGAGCAGTTCTTC. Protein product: CASRKSPSLPMTNEQFF.

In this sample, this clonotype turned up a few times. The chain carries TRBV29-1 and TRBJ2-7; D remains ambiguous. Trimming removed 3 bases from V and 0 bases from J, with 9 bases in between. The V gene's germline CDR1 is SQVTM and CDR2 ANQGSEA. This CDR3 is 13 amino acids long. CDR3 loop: CSVEEDNSYEQYF. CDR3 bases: TGCAGCGTTGAGGAAGACAACTCCTACGAGCAGTACTTC.

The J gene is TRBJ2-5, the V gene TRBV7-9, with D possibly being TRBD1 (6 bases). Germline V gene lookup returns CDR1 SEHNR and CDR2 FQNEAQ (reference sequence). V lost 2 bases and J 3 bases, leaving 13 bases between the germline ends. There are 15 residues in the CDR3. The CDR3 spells CASSLLPGQEETQYF. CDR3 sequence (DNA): TGTGCCAGCAGCTTACTACCGGGACAAGAAGAGACCCAGTACTTC.

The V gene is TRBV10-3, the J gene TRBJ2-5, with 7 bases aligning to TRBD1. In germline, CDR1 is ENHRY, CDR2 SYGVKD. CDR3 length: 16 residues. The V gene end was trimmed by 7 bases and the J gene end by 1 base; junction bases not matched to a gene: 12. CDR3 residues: CAIKSPGQRPQETQYF. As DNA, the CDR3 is TGTGCCATCAAGTCCCCGGGACAGAGGCCCCAAGAGACCCAGTACTTC.

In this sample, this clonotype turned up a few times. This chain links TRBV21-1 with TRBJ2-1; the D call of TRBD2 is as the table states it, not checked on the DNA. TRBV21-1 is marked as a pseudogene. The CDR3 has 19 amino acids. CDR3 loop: CASSADGTSGRVEDNEQFF. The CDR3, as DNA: TGTGCCAGCAGCGCAGACGGGACTAGCGGGAGGGTTGAGGACAATGAGCAGTTCTTC.